This T cell receptor (beta chain) was identified in a study of glioma-infiltrating T cells after dendritic cell vaccination. At the level of the study: Glioblastoma patients came from Phase I and II dendritic cell vaccination trials.

CDR1 and CDR2 (germline): SGHRS, YFSETQ. The V and J ends lost 7 bases and 4 bases, in that order; junction bases with no gene match: 9. CDR3 length equals 14 residues. Only in-frame clones appear in the TCRdb table, and some are missing; sequencing was by immunoSEQ multiplex PCR. The repertoire holds about 50,000 clones, around 89% seen once, with around 5% in the top ten. Time point: after dendritic cell vaccination, including at tumor progression/relapse. This specimen consisted of blood, obtained after dendritic cell vaccination. J is TRBJ1-2 and V is TRBV5-1, with 8 bases identical to TRBD1. This TCR was sampled from a human donor with glioblastoma. This chain's CDR3 is CASRNGQGTYGYTF. CDR3 nucleotides: TGCGCCAGCCGGAACGGACAGGGTACCTATGGCTACACCTTC.